These 32 T cell receptor beta chains were all obtained from the same sample, sequenced in a study of T cells in Graves' hyperthyroidism and ophthalmopathy. Amplification yielded TCR beta CDR3 regions, with RNA transcripts as the source. HTBI primers were the set used in a first-round RT-PCR of the TCR CDR3. TCRdb recomputed calls from the multiplex PCR reads with MiXCR, one row per CDR3 protein. The sample has over 45,000 distinct CDR3 sequences, around 50% seen once. Sequenced input: blood. These TCRs come from a woman in her twenties or thirties with Graves' ophthalmopathy.

This chain connects TRBV9 to TRBJ2-3, with TRBD2 matching over 9 bases. V shed 4 bases and J 11 bases; nucleotides not matched to a gene: 17. CDR1 and CDR2 (germline): SGDLS, YYNGEE. The CDR3 is 16 amino acids. The CDR3 loop is CASSLRASGVYNEQYF. The CDR3 DNA is TGTGCCAGCAGCCTCCGCGCTAGCGGGGTCTACAATGAGCAGTATTTT.

This clonotype was picked up one time. V is TRBV2 and J is TRBJ2-7; the D call may be TRBD1 or TRBD2 (5 bases each). This CDR3 region has 18 residues. V lost 4 bases, J lost 0 bases, and 22 bases lay in between. CDR1 SNHLY and CDR2 FYNNEI come from the germline V gene. DNA for the CDR3: TGTGCCAGCAGTGGCATCCGGGACCGCCGATACGGCTCCTACGAGCAGTACTTC. This encodes CASSGIRDRRYGSYEQYF.

This clonotype has just one count. The V and J genes are TRBV10-3 and TRBJ2-1, with 9 positions matching TRBD2. This CDR3 region has 15 residues. Per the germline V gene, CDR1 is ENHRY and CDR2 is SYGVKD. J was trimmed by 9 bases and V by 10 bases; bases with no gene match: 16. The CDR3: CASSLDGAGGGEQFF. The CDR3 nucleotides read TGTGCCAGCAGCTTGGATGGGGCGGGAGGGGGTGAGCAGTTCTTC.

The chain uses TRBV20-1 and TRBJ2-7, with 8 bases matching TRBD1. The CDR3 has 14 residues. CDR1 is DFQATT and CDR2 is SNEGSKA in the germline V gene (reference sequence). The V and J ends lost 1 base and 5 bases, in that order; junction bases with no gene match: 7. CDR3 residues: CSARVPGGNDEQYF. CDR3 nucleotides: TGCAGTGCTAGAGTTCCAGGGGGCAACGACGAGCAGTACTTC.

This clonotype occurred many times. This chain joins TRBV6-5 and TRBJ2-5; TRBD2 aligns across 7 bases. The V gene end was trimmed by 0 bases and the J gene end by 4 bases; junction bases not matched to a gene: 8. The CDR3 length is 16 residues. Germline CDR1 MNHEY, CDR2 SVGAGI. DNA of the CDR3: TGTGCCAGCAGTTACTCCTGGGGTTGGGGGGGAGAGACCCAGTACTTC. It is translated as CASSYSWGWGGETQYF.

A word on this clonotype: One junction end does not reproduce the germline sequence, and a read error may be involved. The chain joins TRBV7-7 to TRBJ1-5, with D uncertain. Looked up from germline, CDR1 is SSHAT and CDR2 is FNYEAQ (reference sequence). The CDR3 is 13 amino acids. CDR3 DNA: TGTGCTAGCAGCTTAACGAGGTCCTACAATGAGCATTTT. This translates into CASSLTRSYNEHF.

The chain joins TRBV29-1 to TRBJ2-6; D assignment may be TRBD1 or TRBD2 (6 bases each). Germline CDR1 reads SQVTM; CDR2 reads ANQGSEA. Trimming left V 4 bases short and J 4 bases short, with 11 bases between. The CDR3 runs 14 residues. CDR3 DNA: TGCAGCGTTGGCCGGGGGACAGGGGCCAACGTCCTGACTTTC. Encoded protein: CSVGRGTGANVLTF.

This clonotype was picked up many times. The chain employs TRBV20-1 and TRBJ2-1; 13 bases agree with TRBD2. The V gene end was trimmed by 0 bases and the J gene end by 7 bases; junction bases not matched to a gene: 12. CDR1 is DFQATT, CDR2 SNEGSKA, per germline (reference sequence). The CDR3 loop spans 18 amino acids. In DNA, the CDR3 is TGCAGTGCTAGAGATGGAAACAAGGGACTAGCGGGAAGGAATGAGCAGTTCTTC. Translation gives CSARDGNKGLAGRNEQFF.

The chain uses TRBV7-9 and TRBJ1-1; TRBD1 is a possible D gene (5 bases). Germline values: CDR1 SEHNR, CDR2 FQNEAQ (reference sequence). V shed 6 bases and J shed 10 bases, with 15 bases lying between them. The CDR3 covers 12 residues. CDR3: CASRSGGGGAFF. Here the CDR3 DNA reads TGTGCCAGCAGGTCGGGCGGGGGGGGAGCTTTCTTT.

The table lists this clonotype with many counts. This chain connects TRBV13 to TRBJ2-1, with a weak D call TRBD1 (7 bases). V was shortened by 3 bases and J by 6 bases, with 15 bases between the two germline ends. This CDR3 spans 15 amino acids. The germline V gene has CDR1 PRHDT and CDR2 FYEKMQ (reference sequence). The DNA of the CDR3 is TGTGCCAGCAGCTTGGGCAGGGGGGCCTTCAATGAGCAGTTCTTC. This codes for CASSLGRGAFNEQFF.

The chain joins TRBV7-9 to TRBJ2-7; 8 bases match TRBD1. CDR3 size: 14 residues. Trimming at V came to 2 bases and at J to 5 bases, leaving 5 bases not matched to a gene. Germline V lookup: CDR1 SEHNR, CDR2 FQNEAQ (reference sequence). In DNA form, the CDR3 reads TGTGCCAGCAGCTTATTAGCAGGGGGCGACGAGCAGTACTTC. Its translation is CASSLLAGGDEQYF.

This clonotype occurred many times. The chain carries TRBV7-3 and TRBJ2-3; TRBD2 is a possible D gene (6 bases). The germline gives CDR1 SGHTA, CDR2 FQGTGA. The V and J ends lost 3 bases and 0 bases respectively, with 10 bases between them. CDR3 length: 15 amino acids. The CDR3 DNA reads TGTGCCAGCAGCTTTACTAGCAGTAGCACAGATACGCAGTATTTT. This translates into CASSFTSSSTDTQYF. The full variable domain, its missing parts supplied by reference TRBV7-3 and TRBJ2-3, is GAGVSQTPSNKVTEKGKYVELRCDPISGHTALYWYRQSLGQGPEFLIYFQGTGAADDSGLPNDRFFAVRPEGSVSTLKIQRTERGDSAVYLCASSFTSSSTDTQYFGPGTRLTVL.

The chain joins TRBV9 to TRBJ2-3; maybe TRBD2 (6 bases). The CDR3 totals 15 residues. Trimming removed 0 bases from V and 1 base from J, with 9 bases in between. Per germline, CDR1 SGDLS and CDR2 YYNGEE. The CDR3 coding sequence is TGTGCCAGCAGCGTAGGGGAGGTTCGCACAGATACGCAGTATTTT. It translates to CASSVGEVRTDTQYF.

This clonotype came up many times. The chain couples TRBV2 to TRBJ1-2; D unresolved. The germline V and J ends were trimmed by 3 bases and 7 bases, with 12 bases remaining between them. The CDR3 sequence is 13 residues long. In germline, CDR1 is SNHLY, CDR2 FYNNEI. The CDR3 nucleotides are TGTGCCAGCAGTGACGCCAGCCTCTTTGGCTACACCTTC. Its translation is CASSDASLFGYTF.

This clonotype appeared many times. The chain uses TRBV13 and TRBJ2-2, with D possibly TRBD2 on 5 matching bases. The CDR3 length is 15 residues. Germline V gene lookup returns CDR1 PRHDT and CDR2 FYEKMQ (reference sequence). V was cut by 4 bases and J by 2 bases, with 11 bases left in between. The CDR3 DNA reads as TGTGCCAGCAGCTCCATCGGGATTAACACCGGGGAGCTGTTTTTT. This encodes CASSSIGINTGELFF. The whole variable domain, remainder taken from reference TRBV13 and TRBJ2-2, is AAGVIQSPRHLIKEKRETATLKCYPIPRHDTVYWYQQGPGQDPQFLISFYEKMQSDKGSIPDRFSAQQFSDYHSELNMSSLELGDSALYFCASSSIGINTGELFFGEGSRLTVL.

The genes are TRBV19 and TRBJ2-5; D possibly corresponds to TRBD2 (5 bases). Per germline, CDR1 LNHDA and CDR2 SQIVND (reference sequence). This CDR3 region has 13 residues. V shed 5 bases and J shed 2 bases, with 9 bases lying between them. The CDR3 bases are TGTGCCAGTAGTGGACCGGGACAAGAGACCCAGTACTTC. Amino acids: CASSGPGQETQYF.

This clonotype came up many times. The genes are TRBV6-1 and TRBJ1-2; D remains ambiguous. The length of the CDR3 is 12 residues. Germline lookup yields CDR1 MNHNS and CDR2 SASEGT. The V and J ends lost 4 bases and 8 bases respectively, with 11 bases between them. DNA of the CDR3: TGTGCCAGCAGTGCCCAGATTCTAGGCTACACCTTC. Protein: CASSAQILGYTF.

The chain combines TRBV11-2 with TRBJ1-6; D is unresolved. Trimming removed 8 bases from V and 5 bases from J, with 13 bases in between. Germline V CDR1 and CDR2: SGHAT, FQNNGV. The CDR3 has 14 residues. CDR3 sequence (DNA): TGTGCCAGCTCCGGACGTCTAAATAATTCACCCCTCCACTTT. Protein: CASSGRLNNSPLHF.

This clonotype was seen once. The chain carries TRBV7-6 and TRBJ2-7; maybe TRBD2 (6 bases). CDR3 size: 15 residues. CDR1 is SGHVS, CDR2 FNYEAQ, per germline. V lost 6 bases and J lost 7, with 22 bases in between. CDR3 DNA: TGTGCCAGCAGGGAGGGAACAGCGAACACCGGGGAGCAGTACTTC. It codes for CASREGTANTGEQYF.

In this sample, this clonotype turned up many times. CDR3: CASSPGEGGVRDTQYF. CDR3 DNA: TGTGCCAGCAGCCCGGGGGAGGGAGGGGTAAGAGATACGCAGTATTTT. The chain joins TRBV11-2 to TRBJ2-3; TRBD2 matches 7 bases. The CDR3 spans 16 residues. V lost 5 bases and J lost 5; bases outside the gene matches: 13. Germline lookup yields CDR1 SGHAT and CDR2 FQNNGV.

The V and J genes are TRBV2 and TRBJ2-5; D could derive from TRBD1 or TRBD2 (5 bases each). The CDR3 extends over 18 amino acids. Trimming took 5 bases from V and 5 from J, leaving 27 bases between them. Per germline, CDR1 SNHLY and CDR2 FYNNEI. CDR3 residues: CASSLSLYTGDASETQYF. In nucleotides, the CDR3 is TGTGCCAGCAGTTTATCCCTTTACACCGGGGACGCTTCGGAGACCCAGTACTTC.

The V gene is TRBV28, the J gene TRBJ2-5; possible D gene TRBD2, 5 bases. The CDR3 runs to 15 residues. V was pared by 4 bases and J by 9 bases, with 21 bases between. CDR1 is MDHEN and CDR2 is SYDVKM in the germline V gene. The CDR3 spells CASSSREYSNQPQYF. The CDR3 DNA follows: TGTGCCAGCAGTTCCCGGGAATATAGCAATCAGCCCCAGTACTTC.

There are many counts of this clonotype. The CDR3 nucleotides are TGTGCCAGCAGTTACTCTCACACTGAAGCTTTCTTT. Amino acid sequence: CASSYSHTEAFF. The chain couples TRBV6-6 to TRBJ1-1, with D hard to call. V lost 0 bases and J lost 3, with 2 bases in between. The length of the CDR3 is 12 residues. The germline gives CDR1 MNHNY, CDR2 SVGAGI (reference sequence).

This clonotype showed up many times. This CDR3 is CASSPAGAQGEKLFF. In DNA, the CDR3 is TGTGCCAGCAGCCCGGCGGGGGCGCAGGGTGAAAAACTGTTTTTT. This rearrangement joins TRBV5-4 to TRBJ1-4; possibly TRBD1 for D (6 bases). Trimming left V 4 bases short and J 7 bases short, with 17 bases between. Germline CDR1 is SGHNT and CDR2 is YYREEE (reference sequence). The length of the CDR3 is 15 residues.

The chain carries TRBV9 and TRBJ2-7; 12 nucleotides agree with TRBD2. Germline V gives CDR1 SGDLS, CDR2 YYNGEE. The CDR3 extends over 16 amino acids. V gave up 1 base and J gave up 3 bases; unmatched junction bases: 5. CDR3: CASSVQRTSGNYEQYF. The CDR3 DNA is TGTGCCAGCAGCGTACAGAGGACTAGCGGGAACTACGAGCAGTACTTC. Variable domain in full (rest from reference TRBV9 and TRBJ2-7): DSGVTQTPKHLITATGQRVTLRCSPRSGDLSVYWYQQSLDQGLQFLIQYYNGEERAKGNILERFSAQQFPDLHSELNLSSLELGDSALYFCASSVQRTSGNYEQYFGPGTRLTVT.

This sequence joins TRBV20-1 and TRBJ2-5; TRBD2 aligns across 14 bases. Trimming took 1 base from V and 4 from J; bases not matched to a gene: 8. The germline V gene encodes CDR1 DFQATT and CDR2 SNEGSKA (reference sequence). The CDR3 is 17 amino acids. The CDR3 coding sequence is TGCAGTGCTAGAGCCTACCGACTAGCGGGGGGGCCAGAGACCCAGTACTTC. Translated: CSARAYRLAGGPETQYF.

Ten or more counts support this clonotype. The rearrangement links TRBV6-1 to TRBJ1-5; the D is unclear. This CDR3 region has 16 residues. Germline CDR1 MNHNS, CDR2 SASEGT. V gave up 3 bases and J gave up 0 bases, with 12 bases separating them. The CDR3 reads CASSETWPASNQPQHF. The DNA of the CDR3 is TGTGCCAGCAGTGAGACGTGGCCAGCTAGCAATCAGCCCCAGCATTTT.

The chain has TRBV5-1 and TRBJ1-2; D remains unclear. This CDR3 comprises 13 residues. Germline V gene lookup returns CDR1 SGHRS and CDR2 YFSETQ. V lost 0 bases and J 8 bases, leaving 11 bases between the germline ends. The CDR3 DNA sequence: TGCGCCAGCAGCTTGGGGAAGGGAGGGGGCTACACCTTC. The encoded protein is CASSLGKGGGYTF.

This clonotype has a count of ten or more. The chain has TRBV19 and TRBJ2-3, with D tentatively TRBD1 (6 bases). The CDR3 has 15 amino acids. Between the trimmed V and J ends, which lost 3 bases and 5 bases, there was a span of 15 bases. Germline V gene lookup returns CDR1 LNHDA and CDR2 SQIVND (reference sequence). CDR3 coding DNA: TGTGCCAGTAGTATGCAGGGGATCATCGGAGATACGCAGTATTTT. Its translation is CASSMQGIIGDTQYF. The variable domain in full, completed from reference TRBV19 and TRBJ2-3, reads DGGITQSPKYLFRKEGQNVTLSCEQNLNHDAMYWYRQDPGQGLRLIYYSQIVNDFQKGDIAEGYSVSREKKESFPLTVTSAQKNPTAFYLCASSMQGIIGDTQYFGPGTRLTVL.

To note about this clonotype: A single base separates this from a much larger clone, so it may be a read error. The rearrangement joins TRBV9 to TRBJ2-7; 10 bases map to TRBD2. V dropped 4 bases and J dropped 3; count of bases not matched to a gene: 10. Germline values: CDR1 SGDLS, CDR2 YYNGEE. The CDR3 is 16 residues long. CDR3 sequence reads: CASSSRRLAGDYEQYF. The CDR3 DNA follows: TGTGCCAGCAGCTCACGTCGACTAGCGGGTGACTACGAGCAGTACTTC.

A remark on this clonotype: A junction boundary mismatches the germline segment, possibly from a read error. The genes are TRBV7-7 and TRBJ2-3; D is perhaps TRBD1 or TRBD2 (5 bases each). CDR1 and CDR2 (germline): SSHAT, FNYEAQ (reference sequence). The CDR3 has 15 amino acids. The CDR3 nucleotides read TGTGCTAGCAGCTGTGGGGGAAGCAGCACAGATACGCAGTATTTT. Amino acid sequence: CASSCGGSSTDTQYF.

Worth noting for this clonotype: This may be a read error: a much more frequent sequence differs by one nucleotide. This sequence joins TRBV6-5 and TRBJ1-1; D may be TRBD1 (6 bases). Per the germline V gene, CDR1 is MNHEY and CDR2 is SVGAGI. CDR3 size: 14 residues. CDR3 coding DNA: TGTGCCAGCAGTTACGACAGGTTGAACCCTGAAGCTTTCTTT. Encoded protein: CASSYDRLNPEAFF.